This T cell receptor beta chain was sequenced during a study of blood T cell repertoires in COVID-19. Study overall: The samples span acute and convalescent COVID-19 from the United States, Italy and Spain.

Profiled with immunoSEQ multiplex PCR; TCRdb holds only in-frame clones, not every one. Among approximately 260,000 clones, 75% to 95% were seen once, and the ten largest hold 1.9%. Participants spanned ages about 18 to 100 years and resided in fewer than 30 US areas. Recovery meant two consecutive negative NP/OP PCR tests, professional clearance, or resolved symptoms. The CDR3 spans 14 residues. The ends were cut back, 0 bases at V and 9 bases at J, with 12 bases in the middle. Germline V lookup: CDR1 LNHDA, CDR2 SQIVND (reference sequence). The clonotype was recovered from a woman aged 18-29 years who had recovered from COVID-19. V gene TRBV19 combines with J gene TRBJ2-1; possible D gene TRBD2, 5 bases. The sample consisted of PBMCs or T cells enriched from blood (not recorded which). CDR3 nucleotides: TGTGCCAGTAGTATAGACCCAGGTGGAGGTGAGCAGTTCTTC. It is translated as CASSIDPGGGEQFF.